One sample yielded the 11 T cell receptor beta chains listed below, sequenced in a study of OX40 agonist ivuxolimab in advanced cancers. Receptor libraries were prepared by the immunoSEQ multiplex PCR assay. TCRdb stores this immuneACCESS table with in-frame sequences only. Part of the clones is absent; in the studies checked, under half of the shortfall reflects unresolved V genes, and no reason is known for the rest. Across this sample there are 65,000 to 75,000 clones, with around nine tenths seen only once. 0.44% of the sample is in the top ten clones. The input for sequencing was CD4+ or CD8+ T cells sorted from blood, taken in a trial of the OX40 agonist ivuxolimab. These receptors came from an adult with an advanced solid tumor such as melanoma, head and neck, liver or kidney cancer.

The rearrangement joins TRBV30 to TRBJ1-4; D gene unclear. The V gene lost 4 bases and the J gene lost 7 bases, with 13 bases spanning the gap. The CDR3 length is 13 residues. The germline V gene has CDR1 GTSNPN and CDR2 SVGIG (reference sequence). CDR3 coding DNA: TGTGCCTGGAAAGGGCGGTTGCTTGAAAAACTGTTTTTT. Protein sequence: CAWKGRLLEKLFF.

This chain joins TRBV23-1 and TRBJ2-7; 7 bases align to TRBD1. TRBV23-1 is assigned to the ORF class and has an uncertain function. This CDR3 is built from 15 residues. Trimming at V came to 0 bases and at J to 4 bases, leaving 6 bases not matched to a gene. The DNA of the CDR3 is TGCGCCAGCAGTCAATCAGACAGGGCGGGTTACGAGCAGTACTTC. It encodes CASSQSDRAGYEQYF.

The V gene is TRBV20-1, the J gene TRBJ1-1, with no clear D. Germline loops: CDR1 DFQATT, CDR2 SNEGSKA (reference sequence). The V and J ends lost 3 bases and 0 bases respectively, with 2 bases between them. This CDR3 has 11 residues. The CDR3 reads CSASLNTEAFF. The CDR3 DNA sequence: TGCAGTGCTAGTTTGAACACTGAAGCTTTCTTT.

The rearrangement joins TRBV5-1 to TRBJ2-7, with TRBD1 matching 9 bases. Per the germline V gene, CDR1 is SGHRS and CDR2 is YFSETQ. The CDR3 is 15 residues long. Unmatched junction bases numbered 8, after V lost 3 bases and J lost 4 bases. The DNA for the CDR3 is TGCGCCAGCAGCTCCAACCCAGGACAGGGGTACGAGCAGTACTTC. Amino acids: CASSSNPGQGYEQYF. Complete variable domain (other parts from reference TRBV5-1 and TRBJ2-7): KAGVTQTPRYLIKTRGQQVTLSCSPISGHRSVSWYQQTPGQGLQFLFEYFSETQRNKGNFPGRFSGRQFSNSRSEMNVSTLELGDSALYLCASSSNPGQGYEQYFGPGTRLTVT.

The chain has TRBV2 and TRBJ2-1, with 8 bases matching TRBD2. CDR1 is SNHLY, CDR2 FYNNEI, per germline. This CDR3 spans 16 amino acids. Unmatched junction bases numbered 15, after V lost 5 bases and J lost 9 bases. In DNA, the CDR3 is TGTGCCAGCAGTAGCCTAGCGGGCTTTACATCGGGTGAGCAGTTCTTC. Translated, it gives CASSSLAGFTSGEQFF.

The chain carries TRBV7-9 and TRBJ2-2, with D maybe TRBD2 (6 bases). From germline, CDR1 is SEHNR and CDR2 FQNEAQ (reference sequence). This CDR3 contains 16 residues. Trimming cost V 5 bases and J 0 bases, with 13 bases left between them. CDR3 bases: TGTGCCAGCAGCCACCCGGACTACTCGAACACCGGGGAGCTGTTTTTT. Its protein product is CASSHPDYSNTGELFF.

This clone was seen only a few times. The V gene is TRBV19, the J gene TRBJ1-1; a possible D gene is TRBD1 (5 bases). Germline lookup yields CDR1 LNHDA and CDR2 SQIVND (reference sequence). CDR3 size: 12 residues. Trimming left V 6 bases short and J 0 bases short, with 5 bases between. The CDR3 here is CASRGLNTEAFF. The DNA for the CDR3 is TGTGCCAGTAGGGGACTGAACACTGAAGCTTTCTTT.

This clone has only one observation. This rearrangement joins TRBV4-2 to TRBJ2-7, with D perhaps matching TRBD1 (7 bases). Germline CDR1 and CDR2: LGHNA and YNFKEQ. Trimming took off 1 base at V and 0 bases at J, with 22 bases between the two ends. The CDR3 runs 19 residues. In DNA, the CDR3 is TGTGCCAGCAGCCAAGTCGGTATTGCCGCGGGACAGAGCTCCTACGAGCAGTACTTC. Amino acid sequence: CASSQVGIAAGQSSYEQYF.

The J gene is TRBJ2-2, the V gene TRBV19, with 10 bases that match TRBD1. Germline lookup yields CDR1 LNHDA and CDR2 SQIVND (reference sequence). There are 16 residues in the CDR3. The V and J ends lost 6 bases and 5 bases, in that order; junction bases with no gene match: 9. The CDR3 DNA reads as TGTGCCAGTAGAACCGGGACAGGGGCGCCTACCGGGGAGCTGTTTTTT. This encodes CASRTGTGAPTGELFF.

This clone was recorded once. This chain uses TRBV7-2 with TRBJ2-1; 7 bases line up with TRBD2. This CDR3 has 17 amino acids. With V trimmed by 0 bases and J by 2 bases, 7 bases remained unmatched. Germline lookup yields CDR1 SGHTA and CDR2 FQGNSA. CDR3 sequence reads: CASSLAVLREPYNEQFF. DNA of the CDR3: TGTGCCAGCAGCTTAGCGGTGTTGCGGGAGCCCTACAATGAGCAGTTCTTC.

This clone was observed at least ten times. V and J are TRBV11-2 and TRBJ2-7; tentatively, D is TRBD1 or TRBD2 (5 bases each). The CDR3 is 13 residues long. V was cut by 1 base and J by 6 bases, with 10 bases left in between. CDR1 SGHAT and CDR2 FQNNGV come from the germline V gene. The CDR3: CASSLVEGSEQYF. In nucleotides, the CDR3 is TGTGCCAGCAGCTTAGTTGAGGGGAGCGAGCAGTACTTC. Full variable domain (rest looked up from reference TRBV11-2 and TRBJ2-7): EAGVAQSPRYKIIEKRQSVAFWCNPISGHATLYWYQQILGQGPKLLIQFQNNGVVDDSQLPKDRFSAERLKGVDSTLKIQPAKLEDSAVYLCASSLVEGSEQYFGPGTRLTVT.